The entry below gives a single T cell receptor (beta chain) sequence along with its context. Profiling relied on immunoSEQ multiplex PCR, and the TCRdb table lists in-frame clones only, not all of them. The sample consists of approximately 23,000 clones, more than 40% of them appearing once. Trimming pared 5 bases from V and 6 bases from J, leaving 20 bases between. The CDR3 totals 15 residues. The germline CDR1 and CDR2 sequences are SGHNT and YYREEE (reference sequence). As to time point: after neoadjuvant nivolumab, at surgical resection. This record belongs to a study of neoadjuvant anti-PD-1 for oral cavity cancer. At the level of the study: Patients without progression got a fourth dose around day 43.

This sequence was found in a person aged 40 to 85 with oral cavity squamous cell carcinoma. The V call is TRBV5-4, the J call TRBJ1-2, with a possible D match to TRBD1 (6 bases). This specimen consisted of tumor tissue, obtained after nivolumab (anti-PD-1) treatment. Here the CDR3 DNA reads TGTGCCAGCAGGCCGGACGGGGGGCGCATGGATGGCTACACCTTC. Its protein is CASRPDGGRMDGYTF.